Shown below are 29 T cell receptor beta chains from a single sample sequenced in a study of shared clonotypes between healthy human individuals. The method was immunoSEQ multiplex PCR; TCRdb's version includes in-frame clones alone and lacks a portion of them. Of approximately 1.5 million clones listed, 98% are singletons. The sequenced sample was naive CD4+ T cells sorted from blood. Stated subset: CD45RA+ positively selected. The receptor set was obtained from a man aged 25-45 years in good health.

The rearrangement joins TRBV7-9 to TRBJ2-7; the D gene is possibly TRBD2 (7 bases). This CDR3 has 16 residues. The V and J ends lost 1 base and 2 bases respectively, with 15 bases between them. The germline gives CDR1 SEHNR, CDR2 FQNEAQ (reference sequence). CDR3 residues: CASSLGTAGIPYEQYF. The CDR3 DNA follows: TGTGCCAGCAGCTTAGGGACAGCGGGGATCCCCTACGAGCAGTACTTC.

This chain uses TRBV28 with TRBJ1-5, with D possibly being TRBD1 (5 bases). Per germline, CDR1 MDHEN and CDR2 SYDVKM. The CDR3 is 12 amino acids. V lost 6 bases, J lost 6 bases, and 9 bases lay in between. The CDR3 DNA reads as TGTGCCAGCAGATTACAGGCTCAGCCCCAGCATTTT. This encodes CASRLQAQPQHF. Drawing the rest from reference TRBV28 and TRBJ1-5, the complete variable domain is DVKVTQSSRYLVKRTGEKVFLECVQDMDHENMFWYRQDPGLGLRLIYFSYDVKMKEKGDIPEGYSVSREKKERFSLILESASTNQTSMYLCASRLQAQPQHFGDGTRLSIL.

The CDR3 region has the DNA TGTGCCAGCAGTTTTCGGACTACCCGCTTAGTAGATACGCAGTATTTT. This codes for CASSFRTTRLVDTQYF. V usage is TRBV27 and J usage is TRBJ2-3; D is possibly TRBD2 (6 bases). The V gene's germline CDR1 is MNHEY and CDR2 SMNVEV (reference sequence). Trimming took off 3 bases at V and 5 bases at J, with 18 bases between the two ends. The CDR3 runs 16 residues.

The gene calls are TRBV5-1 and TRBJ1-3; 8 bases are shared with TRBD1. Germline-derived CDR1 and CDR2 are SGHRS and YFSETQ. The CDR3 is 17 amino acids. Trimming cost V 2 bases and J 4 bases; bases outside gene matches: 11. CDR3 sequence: CASSFRQGNSGGNTIYF. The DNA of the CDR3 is TGCGCCAGCAGCTTCCGACAGGGGAATTCGGGAGGAAACACCATATATTTT. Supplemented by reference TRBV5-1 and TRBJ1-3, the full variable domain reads KAGVTQTPRYLIKTRGQQVTLSCSPISGHRSVSWYQQTPGQGLQFLFEYFSETQRNKGNFPGRFSGRQFSNSRSEMNVSTLELGDSALYLCASSFRQGNSGGNTIYFGEGSWLTVV.

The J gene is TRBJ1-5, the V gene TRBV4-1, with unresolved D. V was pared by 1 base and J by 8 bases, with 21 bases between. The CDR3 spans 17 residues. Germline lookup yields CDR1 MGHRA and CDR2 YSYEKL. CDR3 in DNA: TGCGCCAGCAGCCAAGGATCTAACGGGCTAACCGTGAAGCCCCAGCATTTT. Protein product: CASSQGSNGLTVKPQHF.

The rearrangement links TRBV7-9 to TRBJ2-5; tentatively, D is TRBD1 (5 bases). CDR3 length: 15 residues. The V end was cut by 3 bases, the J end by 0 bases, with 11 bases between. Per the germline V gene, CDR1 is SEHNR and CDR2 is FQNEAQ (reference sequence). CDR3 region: CASSFPGWYQETQYF. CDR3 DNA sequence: TGTGCCAGCAGCTTCCCAGGGTGGTACCAAGAGACCCAGTACTTC.

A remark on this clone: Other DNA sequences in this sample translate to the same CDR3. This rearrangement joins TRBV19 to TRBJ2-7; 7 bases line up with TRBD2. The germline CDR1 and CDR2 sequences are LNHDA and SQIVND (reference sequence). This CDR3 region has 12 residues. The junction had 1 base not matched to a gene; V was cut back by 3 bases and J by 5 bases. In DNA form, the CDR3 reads TGTGCCAGTAGTATCAGCGGGAACGAGCAGTACTTC. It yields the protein CASSISGNEQYF.

The CDR3 is CASSKWAGIAGNQPQHF. CDR3 nucleotides: TGTGCCAGTAGTAAATGGGCGGGAATAGCAGGGAATCAGCCCCAGCATTTT. The chain recombines TRBV19 with TRBJ1-5; possibly TRBD1 for D (5 bases). V was clipped by 4 bases and J by 4 bases, with 20 bases between them. The CDR3 is made up of 17 amino acids. Germline V gene data show CDR1 as LNHDA and CDR2 as SQIVND (reference sequence).

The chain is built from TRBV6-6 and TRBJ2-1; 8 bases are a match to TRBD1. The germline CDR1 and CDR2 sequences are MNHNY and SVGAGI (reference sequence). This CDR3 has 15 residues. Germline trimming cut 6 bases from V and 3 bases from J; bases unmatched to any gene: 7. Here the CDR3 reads CASRQTGEYYNEQFF. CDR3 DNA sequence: TGTGCCAGCAGGCAGACAGGGGAATACTACAATGAGCAGTTCTTC.

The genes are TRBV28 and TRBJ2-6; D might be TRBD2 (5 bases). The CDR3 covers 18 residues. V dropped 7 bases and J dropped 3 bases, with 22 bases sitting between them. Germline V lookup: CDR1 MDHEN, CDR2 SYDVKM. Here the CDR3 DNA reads TGTGCCAGCATAGGGATACTAGTGCCGGTCGGTGGGGCCAACGTCCTGACTTTC. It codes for CASIGILVPVGGANVLTF.

The chain's CDR3 is CASSIRAGASDTQYF. CDR3 DNA: TGTGCCAGCAGCATTAGAGCTGGGGCCTCAGATACGCAGTATTTT. The chain links TRBV13 to TRBJ2-3; D is perhaps TRBD1 (5 bases). The ends were cut back, 5 bases at V and 4 bases at J, with 16 bases in the middle. The V gene's germline CDR1 is PRHDT and CDR2 FYEKMQ (reference sequence). The CDR3 is 15 amino acids.

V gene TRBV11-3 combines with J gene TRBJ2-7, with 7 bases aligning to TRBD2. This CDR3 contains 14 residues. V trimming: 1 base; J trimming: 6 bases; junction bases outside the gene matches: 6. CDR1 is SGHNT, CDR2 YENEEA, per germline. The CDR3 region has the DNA TGTGCCAGCAGCTTAGGCCAGCCGGGGGGCGAGCAGTACTTC. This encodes CASSLGQPGGEQYF.

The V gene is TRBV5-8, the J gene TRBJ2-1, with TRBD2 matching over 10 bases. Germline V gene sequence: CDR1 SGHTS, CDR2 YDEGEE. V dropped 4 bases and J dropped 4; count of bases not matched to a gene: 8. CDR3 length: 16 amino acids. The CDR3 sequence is CASSPQGLAIYNEQFF. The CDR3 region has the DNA TGTGCCAGCAGCCCCCAGGGACTAGCGATATACAATGAGCAGTTCTTC.

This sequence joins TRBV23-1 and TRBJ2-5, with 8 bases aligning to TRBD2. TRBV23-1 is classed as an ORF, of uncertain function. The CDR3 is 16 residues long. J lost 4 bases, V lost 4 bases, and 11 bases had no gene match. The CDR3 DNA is TGCGCCAGCAGTCGAAAAGCGGGAGAGCTCGGAGAGACCCAGTACTTC. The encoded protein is CASSRKAGELGETQYF.

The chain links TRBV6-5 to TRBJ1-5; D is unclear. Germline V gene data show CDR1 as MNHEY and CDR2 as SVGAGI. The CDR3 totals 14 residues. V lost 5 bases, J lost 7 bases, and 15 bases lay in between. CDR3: CASSLTQRGQPQHF. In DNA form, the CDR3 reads TGTGCCAGCAGTCTGACTCAGAGAGGACAGCCCCAGCATTTT.

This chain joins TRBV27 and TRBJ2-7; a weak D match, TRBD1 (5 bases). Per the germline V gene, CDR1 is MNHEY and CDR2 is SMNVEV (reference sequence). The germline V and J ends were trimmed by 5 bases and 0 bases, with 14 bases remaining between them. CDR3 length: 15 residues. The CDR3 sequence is CASSARTSSSYEQYF. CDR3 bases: TGTGCCAGCAGTGCTCGGACATCTAGCTCCTACGAGCAGTACTTC.

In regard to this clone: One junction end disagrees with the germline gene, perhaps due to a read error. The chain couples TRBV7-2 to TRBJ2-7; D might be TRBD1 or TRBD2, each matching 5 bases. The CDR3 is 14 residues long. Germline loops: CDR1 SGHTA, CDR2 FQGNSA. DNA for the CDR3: TGTGCCAGCAGCTCCCCCGGGACCAAACCAATTGAGATGTTC. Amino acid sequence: CASSSPGTKPIEMF.

The CDR3 spells CASSPSQGAGRFVNEQFF. In nucleotides, the CDR3 is TGCGCCAGCAGCCCTTCGCAGGGGGCAGGGAGGTTCGTGAATGAGCAGTTCTTC. The J gene is TRBJ2-1, the V gene TRBV5-1, with 8 bases lining up with TRBD1. This CDR3 spans 18 amino acids. The J segment lost 7 bases and the V segment lost 4 bases, leaving 19 bases of the junction unmatched. The germline CDR1 and CDR2 sequences are SGHRS and YFSETQ.

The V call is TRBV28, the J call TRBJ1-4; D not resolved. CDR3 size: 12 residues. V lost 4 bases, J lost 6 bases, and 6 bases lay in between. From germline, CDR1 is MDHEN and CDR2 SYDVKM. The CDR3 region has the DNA TGTGCCAGCAGTTCAAATTATGAAAAACTGTTTTTT. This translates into CASSSNYEKLFF.

CDR3 sequence: CASSLRPLRTGRANIRDNEQFF. The CDR3 nucleotides are TGTGCCAGCAGTTTACGCCCACTTAGGACAGGGCGGGCTAATATAAGGGACAATGAGCAGTTCTTC. The gene calls are TRBV27 and TRBJ2-1; TRBD1 matches at 8 bases. J gave up 5 bases and V 2 bases, and 26 bases lay outside the gene matches. The CDR3 extends over 22 amino acids. The germline V gene encodes CDR1 MNHEY and CDR2 SMNVEV (reference sequence).

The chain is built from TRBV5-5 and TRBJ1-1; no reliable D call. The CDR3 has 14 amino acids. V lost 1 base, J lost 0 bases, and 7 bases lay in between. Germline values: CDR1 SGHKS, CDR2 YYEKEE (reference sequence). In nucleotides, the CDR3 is TGTGCCAGCAGCTTGAATGAGCTGAACACTGAAGCTTTCTTT. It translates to CASSLNELNTEAFF.

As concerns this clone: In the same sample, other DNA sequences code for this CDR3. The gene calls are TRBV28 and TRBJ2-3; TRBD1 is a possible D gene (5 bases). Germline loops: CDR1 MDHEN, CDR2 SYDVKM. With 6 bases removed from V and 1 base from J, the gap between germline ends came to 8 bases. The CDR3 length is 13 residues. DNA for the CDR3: TGTGCCAGCAGCCAGGGTGGCACAGATACGCAGTATTTT. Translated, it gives CASSQGGTDTQYF.

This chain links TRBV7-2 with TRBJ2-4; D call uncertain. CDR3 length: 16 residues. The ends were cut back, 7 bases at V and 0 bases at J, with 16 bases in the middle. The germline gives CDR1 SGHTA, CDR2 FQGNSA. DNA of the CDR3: TGTGCCAGCACCACCCTGGGTACCTTAGCCAAAAACATTCAGTACTTC. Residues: CASTTLGTLAKNIQYF.

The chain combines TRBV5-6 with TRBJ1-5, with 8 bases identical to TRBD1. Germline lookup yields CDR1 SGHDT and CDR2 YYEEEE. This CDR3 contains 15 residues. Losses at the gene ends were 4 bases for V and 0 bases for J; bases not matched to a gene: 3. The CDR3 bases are TGTGCCAGCAGCCAGACAGGGGATAGCAATCAGCCCCAGCATTTT. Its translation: CASSQTGDSNQPQHF.

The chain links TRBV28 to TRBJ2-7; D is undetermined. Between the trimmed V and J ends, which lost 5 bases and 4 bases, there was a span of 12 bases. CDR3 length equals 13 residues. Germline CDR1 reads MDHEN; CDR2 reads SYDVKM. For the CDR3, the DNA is TGTGCCAGCAGTCCAACCATACAGTACGAGCAGTACTTC. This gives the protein CASSPTIQYEQYF.

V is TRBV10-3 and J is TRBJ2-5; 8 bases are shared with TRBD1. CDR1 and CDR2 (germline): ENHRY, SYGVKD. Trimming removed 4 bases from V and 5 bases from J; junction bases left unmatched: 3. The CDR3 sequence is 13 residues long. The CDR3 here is CAISAGGAETQYF. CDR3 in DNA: TGTGCCATCAGTGCAGGGGGCGCCGAGACCCAGTACTTC.

The chain's CDR3 is CASSLTGDRIIYGYTF. CDR3 nucleotide sequence: TGCGCCAGCAGCTTGACTGGGGACAGGATAATCTATGGCTACACCTTC. The gene calls are TRBV5-1 and TRBJ1-2, with 8 bases aligning to TRBD1. V was pared by 1 base and J by 4 bases, with 9 bases of the junction left unmatched. Looked up from germline, CDR1 is SGHRS and CDR2 is YFSETQ. The CDR3 spans 16 residues. Complete variable domain (other parts from reference TRBV5-1 and TRBJ1-2): KAGVTQTPRYLIKTRGQQVTLSCSPISGHRSVSWYQQTPGQGLQFLFEYFSETQRNKGNFPGRFSGRQFSNSRSEMNVSTLELGDSALYLCASSLTGDRIIYGYTFGSGTRLTVV.

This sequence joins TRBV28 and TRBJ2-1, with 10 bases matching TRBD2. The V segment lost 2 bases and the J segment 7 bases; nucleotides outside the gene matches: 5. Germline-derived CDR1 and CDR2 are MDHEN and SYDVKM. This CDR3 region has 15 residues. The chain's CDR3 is CASSLRPLAGNEQFF. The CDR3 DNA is TGTGCCAGCAGTTTACGGCCACTAGCGGGGAATGAGCAGTTCTTC.

For the CDR3, the DNA is TGTGCCAGCATTCACCTGGGCTCTGGGGCCAACGTCCTGACTTTC. Its translation: CASIHLGSGANVLTF. The gene calls are TRBV11-2 and TRBJ2-6; D uncertain. Germline CDR1 SGHAT, CDR2 FQNNGV. The CDR3 spans 15 residues. Trimming left V 7 bases short and J 0 bases short, with 10 bases between.